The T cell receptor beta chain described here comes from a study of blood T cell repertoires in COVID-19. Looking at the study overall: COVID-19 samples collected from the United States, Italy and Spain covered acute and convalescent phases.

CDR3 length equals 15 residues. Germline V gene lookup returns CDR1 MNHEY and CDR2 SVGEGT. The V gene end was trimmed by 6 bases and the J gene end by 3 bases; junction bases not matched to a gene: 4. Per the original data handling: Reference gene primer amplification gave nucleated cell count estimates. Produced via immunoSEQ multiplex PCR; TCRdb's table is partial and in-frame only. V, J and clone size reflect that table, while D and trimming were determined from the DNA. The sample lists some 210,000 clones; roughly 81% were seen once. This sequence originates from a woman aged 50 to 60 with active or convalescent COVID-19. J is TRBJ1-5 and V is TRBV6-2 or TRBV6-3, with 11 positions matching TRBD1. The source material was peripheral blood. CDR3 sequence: CASSRGQGVNQPQHF. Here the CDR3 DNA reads TGTGCCAGCAGCCGGGGACAGGGGGTCAATCAGCCCCAGCATTTT.